This TCR beta chain was recorded in a study of response to subunit inactivated influenza vaccine. Study-level points and caveats: That few new T cells are recruited by each seasonal influenza vaccination was the authors' suggestion.

Comment on this clonotype: The antigen remains unidentified.

The CDR3 is 14 residues long. Germline V gene sequence: CDR1 LGHDT, CDR2 YNNKEL (reference sequence). Trimming stripped 2 bases from V and 0 bases from J, with 5 bases between. TCRdb processed the RT-PCR reads anew with MiXCR; each CDR3 protein has one entry. This table has a few hundred thousand distinct CDR3 sequences, 14% appearing once. The chain combines TRBV3-1 with TRBJ1-5, with no clear D. The material was PBMCs from blood, obtained 11 to 12 days after vaccination. The receptor comes from a man aged 50-59 years who received an inactivated influenza vaccine. This CDR3 is CASSQHPSNQPQHF. In DNA, the CDR3 is TGTGCCAGCAGCCAACACCCTAGCAATCAGCCCCAGCATTTT.